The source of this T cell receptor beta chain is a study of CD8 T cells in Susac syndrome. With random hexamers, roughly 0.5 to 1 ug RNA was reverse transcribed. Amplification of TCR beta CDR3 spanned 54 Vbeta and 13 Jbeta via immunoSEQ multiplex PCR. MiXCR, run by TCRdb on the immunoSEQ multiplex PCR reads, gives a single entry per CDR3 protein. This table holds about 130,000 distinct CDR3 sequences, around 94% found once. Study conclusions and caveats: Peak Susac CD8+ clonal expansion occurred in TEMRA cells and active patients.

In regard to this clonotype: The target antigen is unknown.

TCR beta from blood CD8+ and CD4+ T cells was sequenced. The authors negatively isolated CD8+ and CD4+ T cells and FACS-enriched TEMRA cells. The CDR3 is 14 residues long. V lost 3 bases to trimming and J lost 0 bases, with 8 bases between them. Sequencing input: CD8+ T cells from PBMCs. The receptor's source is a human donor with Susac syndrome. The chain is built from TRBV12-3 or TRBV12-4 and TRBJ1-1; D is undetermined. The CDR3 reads CASSFSTMNTEAFF. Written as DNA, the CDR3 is TGTGCCAGCAGTTTCAGCACTATGAACACTGAAGCTTTCTTT.